The 25 T cell receptor beta chains reported below all come from one sample, sequenced in a study of blood T cell repertoires in COVID-19. Libraries were prepared by immunoSEQ multiplex PCR; TCRdb keeps only in-frame clonotypes and omits some of them. Of about 280,000 clones in the sample, about 88% are singletons; the top ten hold 13%. Specimen: peripheral blood. The origin of the receptors is a woman in her 70s with COVID-19, enrolled during active disease.

Regarding this clone: The sample contains more than one DNA sequence encoding this CDR3. The chain uses TRBV5-1 and TRBJ1-5, with D possibly TRBD1 on 5 matching bases. CDR1 is SGHRS and CDR2 is YFSETQ in the germline V gene. The ends were cut back, 0 bases at V and 1 base at J, with 8 bases in the middle. The CDR3 sequence is 15 residues long. CDR3: CASSLAGESNQPQHF. The CDR3 bases are TGCGCCAGCAGCTTGGCGGGGGAGAGCAATCAGCCCCAGCATTTT.

The V and J genes are TRBV4-2 and TRBJ2-3, with D unclear. The germline V and J ends were trimmed by 0 bases and 9 bases, with 4 bases remaining between them. The germline CDR1 and CDR2 sequences are LGHNA and YNFKEQ. The CDR3 has 11 amino acids. The CDR3 protein is CASSQDSTQYF. Written as DNA, the CDR3 is TGTGCCAGCAGCCAAGATTCAACGCAGTATTTT.

This clone appeared a single time. The V gene is TRBV10-3, the J gene TRBJ1-1, with D possibly matching TRBD1 (6 bases). The V end lost 3 bases, the J end lost 1 base, and 12 bases lay between the germline ends. This CDR3 has 15 amino acids. From germline, CDR1 is ENHRY and CDR2 SYGVKD. CDR3 residues: CAISDGGRGNTEAFF. Written as DNA, the CDR3 is TGTGCCATCAGTGATGGCGGCAGGGGGAACACTGAAGCTTTCTTT.

The rearrangement links TRBV5-1 to TRBJ1-2; tentatively, D is TRBD1 (5 bases). This CDR3 spans 15 amino acids. Trimming cost V 4 bases and J 4 bases, with 17 bases left between them. CDR1 and CDR2 from the germline V gene are SGHRS and YFSETQ. In nucleotides, the CDR3 is TGCGCCAGCAGCCCTGATTTTGCGGGGCCCTATGGCTACACCTTC. This gives the protein CASSPDFAGPYGYTF.

The chain is built from TRBV4-1 and TRBJ2-1; no firm D call. Deletions cut 4 bases from V and 7 bases from J, with 14 bases between. The CDR3 has 14 amino acids. Per germline, CDR1 MGHRA and CDR2 YSYEKL. Here the CDR3 DNA reads TGCGCCAGCAGCCCGAGCCTAAACTTTAATGAGCAGTTCTTC. Amino acids: CASSPSLNFNEQFF.

This clone was counted once. This chain uses TRBV11-2 with TRBJ1-6; 8 positions match TRBD1. With 2 bases clipped from V and 0 bases from J, the junction kept 3 bases outside the gene matches. The CDR3 covers 17 residues. Germline CDR1 SGHAT, CDR2 FQNNGV. The CDR3 region has the DNA TGTGCCAGCAGCTTACAGGGGGCCAGCTCCTATAATTCACCCCTCCACTTT. It translates to CASSLQGASSYNSPLHF. Together with reference TRBV11-2 and TRBJ1-6, the CDR3 gives the full variable domain: EAGVAQSPRYKIIEKRQSVAFWCNPISGHATLYWYQQILGQGPKLLIQFQNNGVVDDSQLPKDRFSAERLKGVDSTLKIQPAKLEDSAVYLCASSLQGASSYNSPLHFGNGTRLTVT.

The CDR3 here is CASSSAPRGPRGGELFF. CDR3 DNA: TGTGCCAGCAGCTCTGCTCCCAGGGGGCCCCGGGGCGGGGAGCTGTTTTTT. This chain joins TRBV7-8 and TRBJ2-2; TRBD1 aligns across 8 bases. Germline-derived CDR1 and CDR2 are SGHVS and FQNEAQ. The CDR3 covers 17 residues. V lost 4 bases to trimming and J lost 7 bases; unmatched junction nucleotides: 14.

Here the CDR3 reads CASSSGLAGVTDTQYF. CDR3 DNA sequence: TGTGCCAGCAGCTCGGGACTAGCGGGGGTCACAGATACGCAGTATTTT. This chain joins TRBV7-3 and TRBJ2-3; 14 positions agree with TRBD2. This CDR3 comprises 16 residues. From germline, CDR1 is SGHTA and CDR2 FQGTGA. V shed 4 bases and J 2 bases; nucleotides not matched to a gene: 2.

The V gene is TRBV19, the J gene TRBJ1-5; 10 nucleotides agree with TRBD1. Germline V gene sequence: CDR1 LNHDA, CDR2 SQIVND (reference sequence). The CDR3 length is 16 residues. V gave up 6 bases and J gave up 5 bases; unmatched junction bases: 10. CDR3 amino acids: CASSLGQGERDQPQHF. CDR3 bases: TGTGCCAGTAGCCTTGGACAGGGGGAGAGAGATCAGCCCCAGCATTTT.

This sequence joins TRBV5-8 and TRBJ2-1; 12 positions match TRBD2. Trimming removed 1 base from V and 6 bases from J; junction bases left unmatched: 5. The CDR3 totals 16 residues. Germline V CDR1 and CDR2: SGHTS, YDEGEE. CDR3 residues: CASSLMRLAGANEQFF. Written as DNA, the CDR3 is TGTGCCAGCAGCTTGATGAGACTAGCGGGGGCCAATGAGCAGTTCTTC.

This clone appeared once. This chain joins TRBV7-6 and TRBJ2-7; possibly TRBD1 for D (5 bases). The CDR3 is 13 amino acids. CDR1 is SGHVS and CDR2 is FNYEAQ in the germline V gene. V was shortened by 5 bases and J by 0 bases, with 8 bases between the two germline ends. The CDR3 region has the DNA TGTGCCAGCAGCACCGGACACTCCTACGAGCAGTACTTC. Amino acid sequence: CASSTGHSYEQYF.

This clone showed up just a few times. The V call is TRBV5-1, the J call TRBJ1-3; D is unclear. V was trimmed by 1 base and J by 1 base, leaving 6 bases between them. The germline gives CDR1 SGHRS, CDR2 YFSETQ. This CDR3 is built from 14 residues. The CDR3 protein is CASSLTLSGNTIYF. CDR3 DNA: TGCGCCAGCAGCTTGACATTATCTGGAAACACCATATATTTT.

This sequence joins TRBV11-2 and TRBJ2-5; maybe TRBD1 (6 bases). The CDR3 is 14 amino acids. Per germline, CDR1 SGHAT and CDR2 FQNNGV. Trimming removed 0 bases at V and 12 bases at J, with 17 bases between. The CDR3 bases are TGTGCCAGCAGCTTAGATATTCTCGGACAGAGTAAGTACTTC. Translated: CASSLDILGQSKYF. The full variable domain, rest sourced from reference TRBV11-2 and TRBJ2-5, is EAGVAQSPRYKIIEKRQSVAFWCNPISGHATLYWYQQILGQGPKLLIQFQNNGVVDDSQLPKDRFSAERLKGVDSTLKIQPAKLEDSAVYLCASSLDILGQSKYFGPGTRLLVL.

The chain combines TRBV19 with TRBJ1-3, with 8 bases aligning to TRBD1. The CDR3 loop spans 15 amino acids. The V and J ends lost 8 bases and 0 bases, in that order; junction bases with no gene match: 6. Germline V gene sequence: CDR1 LNHDA, CDR2 SQIVND (reference sequence). The CDR3, as DNA: TGTGCCAGTGACAGGGGCTCGAGCTCTGGAAACACCATATATTTT. This encodes CASDRGSSSGNTIYF.

J is TRBJ2-3 and V is TRBV18; 12 nucleotides agree with TRBD2. The CDR3 extends over 16 amino acids. Trimming cost V 5 bases and J 3 bases; bases outside gene matches: 6. The germline gives CDR1 KGHSH, CDR2 LQKENI. The CDR3 coding sequence is TGTGCCAGCTCAGCACTCACTAGCGGGGGGACAGATACGCAGTATTTT. This encodes CASSALTSGGTDTQYF.

This clone turned up a few times. The J gene is TRBJ1-6, the V gene TRBV6-6, with D possibly TRBD1 on 6 matching bases. The V end lost 7 bases, the J end lost 6 bases, and 13 bases lay between the germline ends. CDR3 length: 14 residues. The germline CDR1 and CDR2 sequences are MNHNY and SVGAGI (reference sequence). The CDR3, as DNA: TGTGCCAGCACCCCGGACAGATCTAATTCACCCCTCCACTTT. Encoded protein: CASTPDRSNSPLHF.

The V call is TRBV30, the J call TRBJ2-7; the D gene is possibly TRBD2 (7 bases). The CDR3 length is 13 residues. V lost 2 bases and J 5 bases, leaving 13 bases between the germline ends. Germline CDR1 and CDR2: GTSNPN and SVGIG (reference sequence). DNA for the CDR3: TGTGCCTGGAGTTCCGAGGGGGGGCACGAGCAGTACTTC. Translation gives CAWSSEGGHEQYF.

V gene TRBV20-1 combines with J gene TRBJ2-1, with 7 bases identical to TRBD2. This CDR3 has 15 amino acids. J lost 6 bases, V lost 3 bases, and 11 bases had no gene match. Germline V gene lookup returns CDR1 DFQATT and CDR2 SNEGSKA (reference sequence). CDR3 nucleotides: TGCAGTGCTAGTGGTCGGCTAGCGGTCCCCAATGAGCAGTTCTTC. It codes for CSASGRLAVPNEQFF.

The chain joins TRBV2 to TRBJ1-5; 7 nucleotides agree with TRBD1. The germline gives CDR1 SNHLY, CDR2 FYNNEI. Germline trimming cut 8 bases from V and 4 bases from J; bases unmatched to any gene: 8. The length of the CDR3 is 14 residues. The DNA of the CDR3 is TGTGCCAGCGCTTTACAGGGGTGGAATCAGCCCCAGCATTTT. Protein sequence: CASALQGWNQPQHF.

This clone was recorded once. This rearrangement joins TRBV20-1 to TRBJ1-1; D may be TRBD1 (5 bases). V was pared by 3 bases and J by 2 bases, with 16 bases between. This CDR3 has 15 residues. The V gene's germline CDR1 is DFQATT and CDR2 SNEGSKA (reference sequence). Here the CDR3 reads CSASAPRDRNTEAFF. As DNA, the CDR3 is TGCAGTGCTAGTGCCCCCCGCGACAGAAACACTGAAGCTTTCTTT.

The V and J genes are TRBV6-5 and TRBJ1-1; 10 nucleotides align to TRBD1. Germline CDR1 MNHEY, CDR2 SVGAGI. Unmatched junction bases numbered 2, after V lost 6 bases and J lost 1 base. This CDR3 contains 14 residues. The CDR3 sequence is CASSRTGGNTEAFF. CDR3 sequence (DNA): TGTGCCAGCAGCCGGACAGGGGGGAACACTGAAGCTTTCTTT.

This chain uses TRBV28 with TRBJ1-2, with D uncertain. The V and J ends lost 3 bases and 1 base respectively, with 6 bases between them. In germline, CDR1 is MDHEN, CDR2 SYDVKM. The CDR3 has 13 residues. CDR3 nucleotides: TGTGCCAGCAGTTTGTATATTAACTATGGCTACACCTTC. It encodes CASSLYINYGYTF.

J is TRBJ2-3 and V is TRBV5-1, with D perhaps TRBD2 (6 bases). Germline assignment: CDR1 SGHRS and CDR2 YFSETQ. This CDR3 is built from 16 residues. The germline V and J ends were trimmed by 0 bases and 3 bases, with 14 bases remaining between them. CDR3 bases: TGCGCCAGCAGCTTGGCCGGGCAGGGAGGTACAGATACGCAGTATTTT. Its translation is CASSLAGQGGTDTQYF.

This clone has only a few counts. The V and J genes are TRBV27 and TRBJ1-6; the D gene is possibly TRBD1 (5 bases). Trimming stripped 9 bases from V and 7 bases from J, with 13 bases between. CDR1 MNHEY and CDR2 SMNVEV come from the germline V gene (reference sequence). The CDR3 consists of 13 residues. This CDR3 reads CASRDSLNSPLHF. The CDR3 DNA reads TGTGCCAGTCGAGACAGTTTAAATTCACCCCTCCACTTT.

This clone was observed a handful of times. The gene calls are TRBV24-1 and TRBJ1-1, with 7 bases matching TRBD1. This CDR3 region has 13 residues. CDR1 is KGHDR, CDR2 SFDVKD, per germline. J lost 5 bases, V lost 3 bases, and 2 bases had no gene match. For the CDR3, the DNA is TGTGCCACCAGTGATCCGGGACAGACTGAAGCTTTCTTT. Translation gives CATSDPGQTEAFF.